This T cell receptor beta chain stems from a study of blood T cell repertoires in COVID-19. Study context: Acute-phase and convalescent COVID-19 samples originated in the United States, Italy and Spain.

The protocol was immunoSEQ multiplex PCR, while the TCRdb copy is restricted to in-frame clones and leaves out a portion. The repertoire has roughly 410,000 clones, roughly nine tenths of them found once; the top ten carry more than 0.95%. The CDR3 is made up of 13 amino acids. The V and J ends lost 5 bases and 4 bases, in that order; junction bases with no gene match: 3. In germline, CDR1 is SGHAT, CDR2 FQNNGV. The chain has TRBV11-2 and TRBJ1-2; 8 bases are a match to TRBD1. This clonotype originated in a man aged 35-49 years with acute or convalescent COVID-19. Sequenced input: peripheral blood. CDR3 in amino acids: CASSGTGVYGYTF. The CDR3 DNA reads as TGTGCCAGCAGCGGGACAGGTGTCTATGGCTACACCTTC. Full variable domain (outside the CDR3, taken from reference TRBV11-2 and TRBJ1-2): EAGVAQSPRYKIIEKRQSVAFWCNPISGHATLYWYQQILGQGPKLLIQFQNNGVVDDSQLPKDRFSAERLKGVDSTLKIQPAKLEDSAVYLCASSGTGVYGYTFGSGTRLTVV.